This T cell receptor (beta chain) was captured in a study of cytomegalovirus exposure and HLA in healthy donors. The table came from immunoSEQ multiplex PCR; TCRdb's copy has only in-frame clones and leaves some out. The sample contains about 170,000 clones, 86% of which appear only once. Trimming shortened V by 0 bases and J by 6 bases, and 6 bases separated the two germline ends. CDR1 LGHNA and CDR2 YSLEER come from the germline V gene. The CDR3 totals 13 residues. This sequence originates from a man between 18 and 29 years old in good health and CMV-seropositive. Sequenced sample: PBMCs. The V call is TRBV4-3, the J call TRBJ1-5; D is perhaps TRBD1 (5 bases). CDR3 bases: TGCGCCAGCAGCCAAGATAGGGGTCAGCCCCAGCATTTT. As protein: CASSQDRGQPQHF.